The entry below gives a single T cell receptor (beta chain) sequence along with its context. The protocol was immunoSEQ multiplex PCR, while the TCRdb copy is restricted to in-frame clones and leaves out a portion. The sample comprises more than 150,000 clones, roughly 81% of which are singletons, and 10% to 15% rests with the top ten. Germline V gives CDR1 SEHNR, CDR2 FQNEAQ (reference sequence). V was trimmed by 1 base and J by 5 bases, leaving 11 bases between them. The CDR3 loop spans 14 amino acids. This sample stems from a study of blood T cell repertoires in COVID-19. Sequencing input: peripheral blood. J is TRBJ2-5 and V is TRBV7-9; D not resolved. This clonotype was obtained from a woman aged 80 or over with COVID-19, enrolled during active disease. The CDR3 loop reads CASSLGYRVETQYF. The CDR3, as DNA: TGTGCCAGCAGCTTAGGCTACCGCGTGGAGACCCAGTACTTC.